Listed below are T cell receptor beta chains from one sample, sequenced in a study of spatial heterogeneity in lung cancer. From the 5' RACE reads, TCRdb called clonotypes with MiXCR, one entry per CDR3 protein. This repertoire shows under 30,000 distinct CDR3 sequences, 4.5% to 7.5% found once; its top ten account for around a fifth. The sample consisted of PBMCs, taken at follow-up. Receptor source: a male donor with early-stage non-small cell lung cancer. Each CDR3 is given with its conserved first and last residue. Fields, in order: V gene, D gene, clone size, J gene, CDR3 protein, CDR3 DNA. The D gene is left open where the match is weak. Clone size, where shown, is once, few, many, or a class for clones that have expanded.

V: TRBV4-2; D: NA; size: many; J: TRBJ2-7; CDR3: CASSHRGQTYEQYF; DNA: TGTGCCAGCAGCCATCGTGGTCAAACCTACGAGCAGTACTTC
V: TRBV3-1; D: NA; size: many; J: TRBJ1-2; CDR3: CASSQGGRGPFGYTF; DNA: TGTGCCAGCAGCCAAGGAGGCCGGGGCCCGTTTGGCTACACCTTC
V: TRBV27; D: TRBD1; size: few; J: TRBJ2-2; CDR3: CASSSTGTNTGELFF; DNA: TGTGCCAGCAGTTCGACAGGGACGAACACCGGGGAGCTGTTTTTT
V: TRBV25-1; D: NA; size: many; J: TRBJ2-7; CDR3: CASRGITYEQYF; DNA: TGTGCCAGCAGGGGCATTACCTACGAGCAGTACTTC
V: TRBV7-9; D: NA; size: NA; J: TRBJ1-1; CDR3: CASSLTDRIEAFF; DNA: TGTGCCAGCAGCTTAACAGATAGGATTGAAGCTTTCTTT
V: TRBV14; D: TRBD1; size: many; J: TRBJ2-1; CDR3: CASSPGTVYNEQFF; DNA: TGTGCCAGCAGCCCCGGGACAGTTTACAATGAGCAGTTCTTC
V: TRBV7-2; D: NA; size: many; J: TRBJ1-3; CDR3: CASSSGPRTGNTIYF; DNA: TGTGCCAGCAGCTCCGGCCCGAGAACAGGAAACACCATATATTTT
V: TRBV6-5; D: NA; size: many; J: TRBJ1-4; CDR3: CASRNRGSNEKLFF; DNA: TGTGCCAGCAGAAACCGGGGATCTAATGAAAAACTGTTTTTT
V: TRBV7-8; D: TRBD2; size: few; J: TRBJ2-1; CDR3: CASSLALAGEGNEQFF; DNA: TGTGCCAGCAGCTTAGCCTTAGCGGGAGAAGGAAATGAGCAGTTCTTC
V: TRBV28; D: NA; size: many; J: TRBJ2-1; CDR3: CASSPGTSRNNEQFF; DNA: TGTGCCAGCAGCCCCGGGACTTCCCGAAACAATGAGCAGTTCTTC
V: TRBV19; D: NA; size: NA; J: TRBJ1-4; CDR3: CASSIEATNEKLFF; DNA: TGTGCCAGTAGTATAGAGGCAACTAATGAAAAACTGTTTTTT
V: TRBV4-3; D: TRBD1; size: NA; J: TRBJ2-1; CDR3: CASSQAGGQNIGEQFF; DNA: TGCGCCAGCAGCCAAGCAGGGGGCCAAAACATCGGGGAGCAGTTCTTC
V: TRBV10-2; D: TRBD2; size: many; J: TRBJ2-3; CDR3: CASSEILAADTQYF; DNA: TGCGCCAGCAGTGAAATACTAGCGGCAGATACGCAGTATTTT
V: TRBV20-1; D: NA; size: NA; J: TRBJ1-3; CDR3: CSVRDPGNTIYF; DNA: TGCAGTGTTAGGGACCCTGGAAACACCATATATTTT
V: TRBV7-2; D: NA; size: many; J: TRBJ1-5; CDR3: CASSLEWDQPQHF; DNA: TGTGCCAGCAGCTTAGAATGGGATCAGCCCCAGCATTTT
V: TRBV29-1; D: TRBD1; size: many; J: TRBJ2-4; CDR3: CSVGTGSKNIQYF; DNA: TGCAGCGTTGGGACAGGCTCGAAAAACATTCAGTACTTC